The clone carrying this TCR beta chain was seen a few times. Trimming cost V 3 bases and J 3 bases; bases outside gene matches: 5. Germline V CDR1 and CDR2: SGDLS, YYNGEE. The CDR3 is 14 residues long. The sample comes from a study of shared clonotypes between healthy human individuals. The table came from immunoSEQ multiplex PCR; TCRdb's copy has only in-frame clones and leaves some out. The sample lists fewer than 700,000 clones, around 78% seen once, with about 12% in the top ten. The specimen sequenced was PBMCs. The J gene is TRBJ2-5, the V gene TRBV9; 7 positions agree with TRBD1. The receptor's source is a woman in her forties in good health. Some clones in this sample may be carry-over from other donors' samples. As DNA, the CDR3 is TGTGCCAGCAGCGCCGGGGACAGCAAAGAGACCCAGTACTTC. It is translated as CASSAGDSKETQYF. Full variable domain (missing parts from reference TRBV9 and TRBJ2-5): DSGVTQTPKHLITATGQRVTLRCSPRSGDLSVYWYQQSLDQGLQFLIQYYNGEERAKGNILERFSAQQFPDLHSELNLSSLELGDSALYFCASSAGDSKETQYFGPGTRLLVL.